This is a list of T cell receptor beta chains from one sample in a study of T cells in Graves' hyperthyroidism and ophthalmopathy. MiXCR was run by TCRdb on the multiplex PCR reads, yielding one entry per CDR3 protein. The sample comprises fewer than 700,000 distinct CDR3 sequences, more than 15% of which are singletons, and approximately 18% rests with the top ten. Sequenced: blood. The receptors shown here come from a woman aged 18-29 years with Graves' ophthalmopathy. Both conserved end residues are part of each CDR3. A D gene is named only where the DNA matches it firmly. A row's size may be missing; if present it is once, few, many or a size class.

once,TRBJ1-5,TRBV7-9,NA,CASSLIRGPEVGQPQHF,TGTGCCAGCAGCTTAATTAGGGGCCCCGAGGTGGGACAGCCCCAGCATTTT
NA,TRBJ2-3,TRBV3-1,NA,CASSATVSTDTQYF,TGTGCCAGCAGCGCGACAGTTAGCACAGATACGCAGTATTTT
many,TRBJ2-5,TRBV3-1,NA,CASSQRGAETQYF,TGTGCCAGCAGCCAAAGAGGGGCTGAGACCCAGTACTTC
many,TRBJ1-2,TRBV10-3,NA,CAISESTGYYGYTF,TGTGCCATCAGTGAATCGACGGGCTACTATGGCTACACCTTC
NA,TRBJ2-7,TRBV29-1,NA,CSVGDLGYEQYF,TGCAGCGTTGGGGACCTCGGCTACGAGCAGTACTTC
NA,TRBJ2-5,TRBV7-2,TRBD1,CASSLRDRASQETQYF,TGTGCCAGCAGCCTCCGGGACAGGGCCTCCCAAGAGACCCAGTACTTC
many,TRBJ1-1,TRBV5-1,NA,CASSSYFQGSTEAFF,TGCGCCAGCAGCTCCTACTTTCAGGGGAGCACTGAAGCTTTCTTT
many,TRBJ1-1,TRBV29-1,NA,CSSRSGTDTEAFF,TGCAGCTCCCGTTCCGGGACCGACACTGAAGCTTTCTTT
NA,TRBJ1-1,TRBV9,NA,CASRGGDGVNTEAFF,TGTGCCAGCAGGGGGGGGGACGGGGTGAACACTGAAGCTTTCTTT
many,TRBJ2-3,TRBV11-2,NA,CASEPSESGTDTQYF,TGTGCCAGCGAGCCTTCGGAGAGTGGCACAGATACGCAGTATTTT
many,TRBJ1-2,TRBV28,NA,CASSLTWGSNYGYTF,TGTGCCAGCAGTTTAACATGGGGATCTAACTATGGCTACACCTTC
NA,TRBJ2-3,TRBV20-1,TRBD2,CSARPLPWTSGMGGVTDTQYF,TGCAGTGCTAGACCTTTGCCCTGGACTAGCGGGATGGGCGGTGTTACAGATACGCAGTATTTT
many,TRBJ1-1,TRBV28,NA,CASTRGYEAFF,TGTGCCAGCACTCGAGGGTATGAAGCTTTCTTT
NA,TRBJ1-2,TRBV25-1,NA,CASMSGVRNGYTF,TGTGCCAGCATGTCGGGGGTTCGGAATGGCTACACCTTC
many,TRBJ2-1,TRBV28,NA,CASTEGGGNEQFF,TGTGCCAGCACTGAGGGGGGTGGCAATGAGCAGTTCTTC
many,TRBJ1-4,TRBV6-1,NA,CASSAVEKLFF,TGTGCCAGCAGTGCGGTCGAAAAACTGTTTTTT
many,TRBJ1-6,TRBV20-1,TRBD1,CSVLRDGTGGSSPLHF,TGCAGTGTCCTGAGAGACGGGACAGGGGGTAGTTCACCCCTCCACTTT
NA,TRBJ1-5,TRBV7-6,TRBD1,CASSPGTGRLPQHF,TGTGCCAGCAGCCCCGGGACAGGCCGACTTCCCCAGCATTTT
NA,TRBJ2-7,TRBV28,TRBD1,CAGRDRYYEQYF,TGTGCCGGCCGGGACAGATACTACGAGCAGTACTTC
many,TRBJ1-1,TRBV7-9,NA,CASSLAQRNTEAFF,TGTGCCAGCAGCTTAGCACAGCGGAACACTGAAGCTTTCTTT
NA,TRBJ2-1,TRBV4-1,NA,CAGRESAYNEQFF,TGCGCCGGCAGGGAGAGTGCCTACAATGAGCAGTTCTTC
many,TRBJ2-6,TRBV20-1,TRBD1,CSARTGSSGANVLTF,TGCAGTGCCCGGACAGGGAGCTCTGGGGCCAACGTCCTGACTTTC
few,TRBJ1-1,TRBV29-1,NA,CSVEGVAGRGEAFF,TGCAGCGTTGAAGGGGTAGCCGGGAGGGGGGAAGCTTTCTTT
NA,TRBJ2-2,TRBV6-5,TRBD1,CASSYNFGTGRTGELFF,TGTGCCAGCAGTTATAATTTTGGGACAGGGCGCACCGGGGAGCTGTTTTTT
few,TRBJ2-2,TRBV12-3/TRBV12-4,TRBD2,CASSFSGTTGELFF,TGTGCCAGCAGTTTTAGCGGGACCACCGGGGAGCTGTTTTTT
few,TRBJ2-1,TRBV7-3,TRBD2,CASSSRGDKAGGSYNEQFF,TGTGCCAGCAGCTCCCGGGGAGATAAAGCGGGAGGCTCCTACAATGAGCAGTTCTTC
NA,TRBJ2-1,TRBV5-5,NA,CASSPGARGNGQFF,TGTGCCAGCAGCCCAGGGGCAAGGGGCAATGGGCAGTTCTTC
NA,TRBJ1-1,TRBV6-2/TRBV6-3,NA,CAGSYSSFRLGNTEAFF,TGTGCCGGCAGTTACAGCAGCTTCAGGTTGGGGAACACTGAAGCTTTCTTT
many,TRBJ1-2,TRBV6-1,TRBD1,CASSVAGTGRNYGYTF,TGTGCCAGCAGTGTTGCGGGGACAGGGCGTAACTATGGCTACACCTTC
many,TRBJ2-1,TRBV20-1,NA,CSAKRSGSTYNEQFF,TGCAGTGCTAAAAGATCAGGGAGCACCTACAATGAGCAGTTCTTC
many,TRBJ2-7,TRBV28,NA,CATIPRAGPWVEGPYF,TGTGCCACTATTCCCCGGGCGGGGCCTTGGGTGGAAGGGCCGTACTTC
few,TRBJ1-1,TRBV29-1,TRBD1,CSVPPGGPAAEAFF,TGCAGCGTGCCCCCAGGGGGCCCCGCGGCTGAAGCTTTCTTT
few,TRBJ2-2,TRBV7-8,TRBD1,CASTLNRGSGTGELFF,TGTGCCAGCACCCTGAACAGGGGATCGGGCACCGGGGAGCTGTTTTTT
NA,TRBJ2-1,TRBV27,NA,CASTKGLTNNEQFF,TGTGCCAGCACTAAAGGCCTTACTAACAATGAGCAGTTCTTC
NA,TRBJ1-2,TRBV6-1,NA,CASSERIPNYGYTF,TGTGCCAGCAGTGAACGGATTCCAAACTATGGCTACACCTTC
many,TRBJ2-1,TRBV5-1,NA,CASSGGYSYEQFF,TGCGCCAGCAGCGGCGGGTACTCATATGAGCAGTTCTTC
NA,TRBJ1-1,TRBV20-1,TRBD1,CSATGQSMNTEAFF,TGCAGTGCCACGGGACAGTCCATGAACACTGAAGCTTTCTTT
many,TRBJ1-1,TRBV7-9,TRBD1,CASSEDRADTEAFF,TGTGCCAGCAGCGAGGACAGGGCGGACACTGAAGCTTTCTTT
many,TRBJ2-7,TRBV7-9,NA,CASSLVVEPYEQYF,TGTGCCAGCAGCTTAGTCGTCGAACCCTACGAGCAGTACTTC
NA,TRBJ1-6,TRBV20-1,TRBD1,CSAYDRGSSPLHF,TGCAGTGCTTACGACAGGGGTAGTTCACCCCTCCACTTT
few,TRBJ1-1,TRBV20-1,NA,CSATQLTEAFF,TGCAGTGCTACACAGCTCACTGAAGCTTTCTTT
few,TRBJ1-1,TRBV12-3/TRBV12-4,NA,CASGNRGTEAFF,TGTGCCAGCGGGAACAGAGGCACTGAAGCTTTCTTT
few,TRBJ2-1,TRBV6-2/TRBV6-3,TRBD2,CASSGRLAGANEQFF,TGTGCCAGCAGTGGGCGGCTAGCGGGAGCCAATGAGCAGTTCTTC
many,TRBJ2-1,TRBV6-6,NA,CASSYSPSRSLGLGEQFF,TGTGCCAGCAGTTACTCTCCTTCTCGCAGCCTCGGTCTTGGTGAGCAGTTCTTC
NA,TRBJ2-1,TRBV18,NA,CASSPIRSSYNEQFF,TGTGCCAGCTCACCAATCAGGAGCTCCTACAATGAGCAGTTCTTC
few,TRBJ2-5,TRBV7-3,TRBD2,CASSPLGGGLAGAQETQYF,TGTGCCAGCAGCCCCCTCGGGGGTGGACTAGCGGGGGCCCAAGAGACCCAGTACTTC